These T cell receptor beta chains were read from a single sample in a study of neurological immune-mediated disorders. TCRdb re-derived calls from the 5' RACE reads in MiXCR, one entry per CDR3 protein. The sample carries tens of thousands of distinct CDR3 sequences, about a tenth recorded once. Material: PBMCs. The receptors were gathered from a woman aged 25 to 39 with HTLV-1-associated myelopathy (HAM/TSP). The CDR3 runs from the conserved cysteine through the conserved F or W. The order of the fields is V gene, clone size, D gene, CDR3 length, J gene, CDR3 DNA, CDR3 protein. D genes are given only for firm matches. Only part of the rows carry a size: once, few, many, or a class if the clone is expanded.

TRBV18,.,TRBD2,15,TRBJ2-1,TGTGCCAGCTCACCAGGGCTAGCGGGGGTTAATGAGCAGTTCTTC,CASSPGLAGVNEQFF
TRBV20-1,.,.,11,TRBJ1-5,TGCAGTGCCGGGGGAGCTCAGCCCCAGCATTTT,CSAGGAQPQHF
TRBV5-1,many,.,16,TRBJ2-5,TGCGCCAGCAGCCCAATTAATGCAGCCTCACAAGAGACCCAGTACTTC,CASSPINAASQETQYF
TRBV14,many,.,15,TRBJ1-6,TGTGCCAGCAGCCAGCTAGACAGACCCGTTTCACCCCTCCACTTT,CASSQLDRPVSPLHF
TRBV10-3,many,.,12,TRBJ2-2,TGTGCCATCAGTGGGGGTACCGGGGAGCTGTTTTTT,CAISGGTGELFF
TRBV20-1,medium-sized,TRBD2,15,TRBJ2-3,TGCAGTGCTAGAGATCCAGCGGGGTCCACAGATACGCAGTATTTT,CSARDPAGSTDTQYF
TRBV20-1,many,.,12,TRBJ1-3,TGCAGTGCTAGTGATGGGGGTGCCACCATATATTTT,CSASDGGATIYF
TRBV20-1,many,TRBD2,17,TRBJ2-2,TGCAGTGCTAGAGCGAGACTAGCGGGGGGGCCTGCCGGGGAGCTGTTTTTT,CSARARLAGGPAGELFF
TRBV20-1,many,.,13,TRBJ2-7,TGCAGTGCTAGAGAACCGCCCGTCTACGAGCAGTACTTC,CSAREPPVYEQYF
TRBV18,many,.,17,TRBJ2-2,TGTGCCAGCTCACCACCACTACAGGGGACTACCACCGGGGAGCTGTTTTTT,CASSPPLQGTTTGELFF
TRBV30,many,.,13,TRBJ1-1,TGTGCCTGGAGCAAGGGGAGTGCGACTGAAGCTTTCTTT,CAWSKGSATEAFF
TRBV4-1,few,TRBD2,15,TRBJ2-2,TGCGCCAGCAGCCTAACCCCCGGGGGGATGGCGGAGCTGTTTTTT,CASSLTPGGMAELFF
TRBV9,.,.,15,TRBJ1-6,TGTGCCAACAGCCCGCGACAGGTCGTAAATTCACCCCTCCACTTT,CANSPRQVVNSPLHF
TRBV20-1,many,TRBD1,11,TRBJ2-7,TGCAGTGCAGACAGGGGACACGAGCAGTACTTC,CSADRGHEQYF
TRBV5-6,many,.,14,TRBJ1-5,TGTGCCAGCAGCTTGGCGACGGGCGGTCAGCCCCAGCATTTT,CASSLATGGQPQHF
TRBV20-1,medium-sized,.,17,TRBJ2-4,TGCAGTGCTAGAGATGTAGCATGGGGCCTAGCCAAAAACATTCAGTACTTC,CSARDVAWGLAKNIQYF